The 6 T cell receptor beta chains below were found in one sample sequenced in a study of neoadjuvant anti-PD-1 for oral cavity cancer. The protocol was immunoSEQ multiplex PCR, while the TCRdb copy is restricted to in-frame clones and leaves out a portion. Of some 14,000 clones listed, roughly 74% were seen once; the top ten hold approximately 2.4%. Time point meaning: after neoadjuvant nivolumab, at surgical resection. Source: PBMCs, taken after nivolumab (anti-PD-1) treatment. Receptors originate from a person between 40 and 79 years old with oral cavity squamous cell carcinoma.

The chain recombines TRBV10-1 with TRBJ2-3; D is perhaps TRBD2 (6 bases). Trimming took off 0 bases at V and 1 base at J, with 11 bases between the two ends. The germline CDR1 and CDR2 sequences are WNHNN and SYGVQD (reference sequence). The CDR3 runs 16 residues. In nucleotides, the CDR3 is TGCGCCAGCAGTGAGTCGGCGGGGATGGGCACAGATACGCAGTATTTT. Its protein is CASSESAGMGTDTQYF.

The chain recombines TRBV29-1 with TRBJ1-2; D is unclear. Germline V CDR1 and CDR2: SQVTM, ANQGSEA. The V end lost 4 bases, the J end lost 4 bases, and 22 bases lay between the germline ends. The CDR3 contains 16 residues. CDR3 region: CSVGVIGDRMGYGYTF. The CDR3 DNA sequence: TGCAGCGTTGGAGTCATTGGGGATAGGATGGGCTATGGCTACACCTTC. The whole variable domain, remainder taken from reference TRBV29-1 and TRBJ1-2, is SAVISQKPSRDICQRGTSLTIQCQVDSQVTMMFWYRQQPGQSLTLIATANQGSEATYESGFVIDKFPISRPNLTFSTLTVSNMSPEDSSIYLCSVGVIGDRMGYGYTFGSGTRLTVV.

This chain joins TRBV6-1 and TRBJ2-4; TRBD1 agrees at 9 bases. CDR1 is MNHNS and CDR2 is SASEGT in the germline V gene. This CDR3 region has 15 residues. Trimming removed 3 bases from V and 4 bases from J; junction bases left unmatched: 4. The CDR3 nucleotides are TGTGCCAGCAGTGAGGCCGGGACAGGGAAAAACATTCAGTACTTC. It is translated as CASSEAGTGKNIQYF.

This rearrangement joins TRBV6-1 to TRBJ1-1; D is perhaps TRBD1 (5 bases). Trimming pared 8 bases from V and 1 base from J, leaving 11 bases between. CDR1 MNHNS and CDR2 SASEGT come from the germline V gene. The CDR3 contains 13 residues. CDR3 residues: CASSPGENTEAFF. The CDR3 DNA reads TGTGCCAGCTCCCCGGGGGAGAACACTGAAGCTTTCTTT.

This clone was counted only a few times. V usage is TRBV7-9 and J usage is TRBJ1-2, with 7 bases that match TRBD1. The CDR3 is 15 residues long. V trimming: 2 bases; J trimming: 6 bases; junction bases outside the gene matches: 9. The germline gives CDR1 SEHNR, CDR2 FQNEAQ (reference sequence). DNA for the CDR3: TGTGCCAGCAGCTTACCATTTGGCAGGGGGAATGGCTACACCTTC. Translated: CASSLPFGRGNGYTF.

This chain's CDR3 is CASTYRQGLGEKLFF. The CDR3 DNA sequence: TGTGCCAGCACATACCGACAGGGGCTTGGTGAAAAACTGTTTTTT. The rearrangement joins TRBV27 to TRBJ1-4, with 8 bases fitting TRBD1. This CDR3 is 15 amino acids long. With V trimmed by 7 bases and J by 7 bases, 11 bases remained unmatched. The germline V gene encodes CDR1 MNHEY and CDR2 SMNVEV (reference sequence).